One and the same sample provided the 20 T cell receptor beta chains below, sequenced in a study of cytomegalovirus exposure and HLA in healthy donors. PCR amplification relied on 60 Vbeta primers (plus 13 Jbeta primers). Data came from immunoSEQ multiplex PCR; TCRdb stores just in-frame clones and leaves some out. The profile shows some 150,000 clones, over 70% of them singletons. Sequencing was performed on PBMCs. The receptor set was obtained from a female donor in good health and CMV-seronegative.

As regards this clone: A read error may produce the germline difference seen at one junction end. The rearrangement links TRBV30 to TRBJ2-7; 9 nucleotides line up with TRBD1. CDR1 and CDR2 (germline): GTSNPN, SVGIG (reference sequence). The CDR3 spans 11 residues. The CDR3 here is CAWRGSGTGTF. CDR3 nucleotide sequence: TGTGCCTGGAGGGGCTCCGGGACAGGGACATTC.

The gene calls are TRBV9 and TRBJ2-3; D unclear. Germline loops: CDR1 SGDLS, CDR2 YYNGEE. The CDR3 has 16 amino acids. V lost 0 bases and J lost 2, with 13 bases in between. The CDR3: CASSVGPTHNTDTQYF. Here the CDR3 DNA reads TGTGCCAGCAGCGTAGGTCCTACTCATAACACAGATACGCAGTATTTT. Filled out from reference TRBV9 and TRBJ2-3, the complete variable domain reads DSGVTQTPKHLITATGQRVTLRCSPRSGDLSVYWYQQSLDQGLQFLIQYYNGEERAKGNILERFSAQQFPDLHSELNLSSLELGDSALYFCASSVGPTHNTDTQYFGPGTRLTVL.

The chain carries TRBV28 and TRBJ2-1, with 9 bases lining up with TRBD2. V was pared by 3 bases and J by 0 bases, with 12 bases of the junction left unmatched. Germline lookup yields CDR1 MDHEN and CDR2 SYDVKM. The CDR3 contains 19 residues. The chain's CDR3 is CASSFDHWTSESSYNEQFF. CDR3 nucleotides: TGTGCCAGCAGTTTTGATCACTGGACTAGCGAGAGCTCCTACAATGAGCAGTTCTTC.

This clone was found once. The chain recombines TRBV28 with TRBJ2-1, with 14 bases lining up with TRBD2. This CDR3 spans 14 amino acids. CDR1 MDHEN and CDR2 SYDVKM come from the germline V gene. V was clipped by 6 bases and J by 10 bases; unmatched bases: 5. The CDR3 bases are TGTGCCAGCAGGGGACTAGCGGGAGTTGGGGAGCAGTTCTTC. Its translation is CASRGLAGVGEQFF.

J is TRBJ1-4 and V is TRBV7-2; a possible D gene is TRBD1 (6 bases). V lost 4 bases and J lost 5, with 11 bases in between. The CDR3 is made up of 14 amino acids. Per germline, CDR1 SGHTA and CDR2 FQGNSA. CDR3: CASSSRTVNEKLFF. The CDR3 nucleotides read TGTGCCAGCAGCTCCCGGACAGTGAATGAAAAACTGTTTTTT.

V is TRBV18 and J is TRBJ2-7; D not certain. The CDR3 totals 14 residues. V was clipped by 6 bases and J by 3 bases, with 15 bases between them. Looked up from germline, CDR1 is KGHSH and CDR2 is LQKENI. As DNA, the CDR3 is TGTGCCAGCTCGTTTGGGCAGGATCTCTACGAGCAGTACTTC. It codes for CASSFGQDLYEQYF.

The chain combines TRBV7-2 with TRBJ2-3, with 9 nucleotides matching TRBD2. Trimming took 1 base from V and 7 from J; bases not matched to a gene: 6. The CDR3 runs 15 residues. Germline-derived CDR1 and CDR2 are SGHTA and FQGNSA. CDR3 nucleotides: TGTGCCAGCAGCTTAGTTGCGGGGGGGCAAAATACGCAGTATTTT. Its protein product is CASSLVAGGQNTQYF.

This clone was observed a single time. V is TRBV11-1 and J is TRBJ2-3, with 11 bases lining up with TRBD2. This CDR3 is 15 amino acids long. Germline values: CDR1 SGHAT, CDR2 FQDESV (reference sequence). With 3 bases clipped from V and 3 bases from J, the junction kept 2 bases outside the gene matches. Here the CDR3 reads CASSFLAGGTDTQYF. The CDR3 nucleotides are TGTGCCAGCAGCTTCTTAGCGGGGGGGACAGATACGCAGTATTTT.

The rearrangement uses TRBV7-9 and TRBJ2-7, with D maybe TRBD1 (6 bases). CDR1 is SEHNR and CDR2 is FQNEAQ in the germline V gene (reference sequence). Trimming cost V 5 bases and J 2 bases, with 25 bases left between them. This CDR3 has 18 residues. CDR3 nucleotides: TGTGCCAGCAGCACAAATATGCGGACAGCACTGGGGGCCTACGAGCAGTACTTC. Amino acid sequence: CASSTNMRTALGAYEQYF. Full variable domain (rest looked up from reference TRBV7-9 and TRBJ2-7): DTGVSQNPRHKITKRGQNVTFRCDPISEHNRLYWYRQTLGQGPEFLTYFQNEAQLEKSRLLSDRFSAERPKGSFSTLEIQRTEQGDSAMYLCASSTNMRTALGAYEQYFGPGTRLTVT.

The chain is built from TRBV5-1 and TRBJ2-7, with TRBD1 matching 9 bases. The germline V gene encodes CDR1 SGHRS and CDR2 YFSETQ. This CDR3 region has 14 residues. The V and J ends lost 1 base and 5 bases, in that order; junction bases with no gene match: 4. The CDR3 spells CASSLPGQGNEQYF. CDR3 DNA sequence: TGCGCCAGCAGCTTGCCGGGACAGGGAAACGAGCAGTACTTC.

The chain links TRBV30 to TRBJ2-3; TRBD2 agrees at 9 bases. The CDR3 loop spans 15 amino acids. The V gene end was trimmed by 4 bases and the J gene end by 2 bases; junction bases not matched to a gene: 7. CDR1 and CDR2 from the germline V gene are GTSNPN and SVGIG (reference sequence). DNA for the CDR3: TGTGCCTGGAATTGGCTAGCGGGAATCACAGATACGCAGTATTTT. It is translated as CAWNWLAGITDTQYF. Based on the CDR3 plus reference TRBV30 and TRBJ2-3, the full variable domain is SQTIHQWPATLVQPVGSPLSLECTVEGTSNPNLYWYRQAAGRGLQLLFYSVGIGQISSEVPQNLSASRPQDRQFILSSKKLLLSDSGFYLCAWNWLAGITDTQYFGPGTRLTVL.

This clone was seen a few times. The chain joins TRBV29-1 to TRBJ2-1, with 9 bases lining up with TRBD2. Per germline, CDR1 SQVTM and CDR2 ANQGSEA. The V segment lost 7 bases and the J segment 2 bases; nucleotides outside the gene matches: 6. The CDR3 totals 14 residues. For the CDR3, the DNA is TGCAGCGCTGCGACTAGCGGACCCTACAATGAGCAGTTCTTC. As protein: CSAATSGPYNEQFF.

The CDR3 bases are TGTGCCAGCAGCCAAGCGTGGATCGTCGCCTATGGCTACACCTTC. It encodes CASSQAWIVAYGYTF. This chain joins TRBV7-9 and TRBJ1-2; no clear D gene. The V end was cut by 5 bases, the J end by 4 bases, with 17 bases between. Germline V gene data show CDR1 as SEHNR and CDR2 as FQNEAQ (reference sequence). The CDR3 spans 15 residues.

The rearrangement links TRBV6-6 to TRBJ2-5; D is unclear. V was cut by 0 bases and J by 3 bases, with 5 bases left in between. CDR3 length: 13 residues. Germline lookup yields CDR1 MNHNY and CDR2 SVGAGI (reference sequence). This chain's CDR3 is CASSYSSEETQYF. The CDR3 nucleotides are TGTGCCAGCAGTTACTCTTCAGAAGAGACCCAGTACTTC.

CDR3: CASSAGQGEQAFF. CDR3 DNA sequence: TGTGCCAGCAGTGCGGGACAGGGGGAACAAGCTTTCTTT. The genes are TRBV2 and TRBJ1-1; 11 nucleotides match TRBD1. V was pared by 4 bases and J by 9 bases, with 4 bases of the junction left unmatched. The CDR3 covers 13 residues. CDR1 is SNHLY, CDR2 FYNNEI, per germline.

The CDR3 DNA reads TGTGCCAGCAGCGAGAGACCCGGGTCCTACGAGCAGTACTTC. Encoded protein: CASSERPGSYEQYF. This sequence joins TRBV21-1 and TRBJ2-7; TRBD2, as called in the table, went unchecked against the DNA. TRBV21-1 is labeled a pseudogene. This CDR3 region has 14 residues.

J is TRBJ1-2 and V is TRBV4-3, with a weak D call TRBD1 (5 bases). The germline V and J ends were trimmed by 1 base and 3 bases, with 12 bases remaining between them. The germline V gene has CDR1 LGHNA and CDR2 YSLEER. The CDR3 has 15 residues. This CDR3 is CASSQVIDSHYGYTF. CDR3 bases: TGCGCCAGCAGCCAAGTTATAGACAGCCACTATGGCTACACCTTC.

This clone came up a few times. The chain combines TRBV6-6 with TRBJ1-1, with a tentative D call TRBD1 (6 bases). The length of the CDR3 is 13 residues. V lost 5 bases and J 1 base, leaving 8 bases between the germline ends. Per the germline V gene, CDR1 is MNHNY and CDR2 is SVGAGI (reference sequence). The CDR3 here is CASSEGQNTEAFF. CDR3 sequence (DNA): TGTGCCAGCAGTGAGGGACAGAACACTGAAGCTTTCTTT.

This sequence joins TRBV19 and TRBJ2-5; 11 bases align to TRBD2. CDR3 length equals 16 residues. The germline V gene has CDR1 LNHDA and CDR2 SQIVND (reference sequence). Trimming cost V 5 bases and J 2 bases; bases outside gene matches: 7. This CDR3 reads CASSPRLAGLQETQYF. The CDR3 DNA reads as TGTGCCAGTAGTCCGCGACTAGCGGGGCTTCAAGAGACCCAGTACTTC.

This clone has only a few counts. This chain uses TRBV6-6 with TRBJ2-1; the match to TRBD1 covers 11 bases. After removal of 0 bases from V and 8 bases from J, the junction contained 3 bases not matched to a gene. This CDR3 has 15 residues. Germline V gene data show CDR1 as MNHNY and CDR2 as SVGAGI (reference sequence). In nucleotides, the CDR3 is TGTGCCAGCAGTTACTCGTGGGACAGGGGGGATGAGCAGTTCTTC. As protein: CASSYSWDRGDEQFF.